This T cell receptor (beta chain) was captured by sequencing in a study of blood T cells in healthy people across ages. In germline, CDR1 is GTSNPN, CDR2 SVGIG (reference sequence). The CDR3 totals 13 residues. The germline V and J ends were trimmed by 2 bases and 6 bases, with 11 bases remaining between them. Combining a sample-barcoded 5' primer with a J-beta primer mix, a second PCR ran for 7 to 11 cycles. TCRdb used MiXCR to reprocess the 5' RACE reads, holding one entry per CDR3 protein. The top ten hold roughly a fifth of the sample, which has about 970,000 distinct CDR3 sequences, just over 50% seen once.

V gene TRBV30 combines with J gene TRBJ1-5; possible D gene TRBD1, 5 bases. Sequencing was performed on blood. The TCR was taken from a woman aged 55 to 70 in good health. The CDR3 here is CAWSSGGTQPQHF. CDR3 DNA: TGTGCCTGGAGTTCGGGAGGGACTCAGCCCCAGCATTTT.